Following are 29 T cell receptor beta chains from one sample sequenced in a study of blood T cell repertoires in COVID-19. The method was immunoSEQ multiplex PCR; TCRdb's version includes in-frame clones alone and lacks a portion of them. The sample holds 200,000 to 250,000 clones; about 83% are singletons and the top ten take over 4.5%. Sequencing was carried out using peripheral blood. Receptors were obtained from a human donor in a cohort sampled during active COVID-19.

The chain carries TRBV7-3 and TRBJ1-1, with 9 bases that match TRBD1. CDR3 length equals 13 residues. Germline V gene sequence: CDR1 SGHTA, CDR2 FQGTGA. After removal of 3 bases from V and 10 bases from J, the junction contained 6 bases not matched to a gene. As DNA, the CDR3 is TGTGCCAGCAGCTTCGGACAGGGGTGGAGAGCTTTCTTT. As protein: CASSFGQGWRAFF.

This chain links TRBV19 with TRBJ1-1, with a possible D match to TRBD1 (6 bases). The CDR3 loop spans 14 amino acids. V dropped 6 bases and J dropped 0 bases, with 11 bases sitting between them. Germline V gives CDR1 LNHDA, CDR2 SQIVND (reference sequence). For the CDR3, the DNA is TGTGCCAGTAGCCAGGACAGCATGAACACTGAAGCTTTCTTT. Its translation is CASSQDSMNTEAFF.

This clone was seen only once. V usage is TRBV3-1 (or the pseudogene TRBV3-2) and J usage is TRBJ2-7, with 10 nucleotides matching TRBD2. V trimming: 3 bases; J trimming: 5 bases; junction bases outside the gene matches: 10. This CDR3 comprises 16 residues. From germline, CDR1 is LGHDT and CDR2 YNNKEL (reference sequence). The CDR3 DNA is TGTGCCAGCAGCCACCACAGCGGGGGGGCCGCGGACGAGCAGTACTTC. This gives the protein CASSHHSGGAADEQYF.

The V and J genes are TRBV18 and TRBJ1-4, with TRBD1 as a possible D gene (6 bases). The V end was cut by 3 bases, the J end by 4 bases, with 12 bases between. Germline V gives CDR1 KGHSH, CDR2 LQKENI. The CDR3 length is 15 residues. CDR3 amino acids: CASSPRGANNEKLFF. The CDR3 coding sequence is TGTGCCAGCTCACCCCGGGGGGCGAATAATGAAAAACTGTTTTTT.

This chain links TRBV5-1 with TRBJ2-7; D perhaps matches TRBD2 (6 bases). The V end was cut by 1 base, the J end by 0 bases, with 11 bases between. This CDR3 spans 15 amino acids. Germline V gene data show CDR1 as SGHRS and CDR2 as YFSETQ. CDR3 in DNA: TGCGCCAGCAGCTTGACCGGGAGAGACTCCTACGAGCAGTACTTC. Translated, it gives CASSLTGRDSYEQYF.

The chain uses TRBV7-9 and TRBJ2-7; 13 bases are shared with TRBD2. There are 14 residues in the CDR3. Germline V CDR1 and CDR2: SEHNR, FQNEAQ (reference sequence). The J segment lost 3 bases and the V segment lost 5 bases, leaving 1 base of the junction unmatched. The CDR3 nucleotides read TGTGCCAGCAGCCGGACTAGCGGGAGCTACGAGCAGTACTTC. Translating gives CASSRTSGSYEQYF.

V gene TRBV19 combines with J gene TRBJ1-1; D call uncertain. CDR3 length: 12 amino acids. Trimming took off 2 bases at V and 8 bases at J, with 9 bases between the two ends. CDR1 and CDR2 from the germline V gene are LNHDA and SQIVND (reference sequence). This CDR3 is CASSIRNGEAFF. CDR3 DNA: TGTGCCAGTAGTATAAGAAACGGGGAAGCTTTCTTT.

The genes are TRBV7-2 and TRBJ2-7, with 7 positions matching TRBD2. V lost 0 bases, J lost 3 bases, and 2 bases stayed unmatched. The germline V gene has CDR1 SGHTA and CDR2 FQGNSA. This CDR3 contains 14 residues. The CDR3 sequence is CASSLAASGYEQYF. CDR3 in DNA: TGTGCCAGCAGCTTAGCGGCTAGCGGCTACGAGCAGTACTTC.

This clone was observed a single time. The J gene is TRBJ2-2, the V gene TRBV18; no reliable D call. V lost 3 bases to trimming and J lost 6 bases, with 8 bases between them. The CDR3 contains 13 residues. CDR1 is KGHSH, CDR2 LQKENI, per germline. CDR3 coding DNA: TGTGCCAGCTCACCTACAGTGGCCGGGGAGCTGTTTTTT. It encodes CASSPTVAGELFF.

This chain connects TRBV18 to TRBJ2-2, with TRBD2 matching 7 bases. The CDR3 runs to 16 residues. CDR1 KGHSH and CDR2 LQKENI come from the germline V gene. V shed 3 bases and J 5 bases; nucleotides not matched to a gene: 9. CDR3 sequence: CASSPQAGAGTGELFF. DNA of the CDR3: TGTGCCAGCTCACCTCAGGCGGGAGCAGGAACCGGGGAGCTGTTTTTT.

The chain joins TRBV13 to TRBJ2-3; 9 positions match TRBD2. Trimming took 5 bases from V and 1 from J; bases not matched to a gene: 7. CDR3 size: 16 residues. Germline CDR1 and CDR2: PRHDT and FYEKMQ (reference sequence). This chain's CDR3 is CASSAHIAGGTDTQYF. The CDR3 region has the DNA TGTGCCAGCAGCGCCCATATAGCGGGGGGCACAGATACGCAGTATTTT. The complete variable domain, with remaining parts taken from reference TRBV13 and TRBJ2-3, reads AAGVIQSPRHLIKEKRETATLKCYPIPRHDTVYWYQQGPGQDPQFLISFYEKMQSDKGSIPDRFSAQQFSDYHSELNMSSLELGDSALYFCASSAHIAGGTDTQYFGPGTRLTVL.

This clone turned up a few times. The chain employs TRBV21-1 and TRBJ1-6. TRBV21-1 is a pseudogene segment. The CDR3 is made up of 17 amino acids. In nucleotides, the CDR3 is TGTGCCAGCAGCCGCCCTGGTGGTAGAATAAGGAGTTCACCCCTCCACTTT. It yields the protein CASSRPGGRIRSSPLHF.

The rearrangement links TRBV10-3 to TRBJ1-2, with 9 nucleotides matching TRBD1. CDR3 length equals 15 residues. Trimming cost V 6 bases and J 3 bases; bases outside gene matches: 8. Germline V gene sequence: CDR1 ENHRY, CDR2 SYGVKD. The DNA for the CDR3 is TGTGCCATCAGGGACCGGGACAGGGCCCACTATGGCTACACCTTC. This sequence encodes CAIRDRDRAHYGYTF.

Comments on this clone: The identical CDR3 is also encoded by other nucleotide sequences in the sample. The chain employs TRBV18 and TRBJ2-1; 10 bases are a match to TRBD1. V shed 2 bases and J 4 bases; nucleotides not matched to a gene: 2. The CDR3 consists of 15 residues. In germline, CDR1 is KGHSH, CDR2 LQKENI. The CDR3 nucleotides read TGTGCCAGCTCACCAGGGACAGGGGATTACAATGAGCAGTTCTTC. It specifies CASSPGTGDYNEQFF.

V is TRBV28 and J is TRBJ1-2; 11 bases match TRBD1. Germline V CDR1 and CDR2: MDHEN, SYDVKM. This CDR3 has 14 amino acids. Germline trimming cut 3 bases from V and 8 bases from J; bases unmatched to any gene: 5. Here the CDR3 DNA reads TGTGCCAGCAGTTTCGGACAGGGGGCTTTGGGCTACACCTTC. This translates into CASSFGQGALGYTF.

The chain couples TRBV5-5 to TRBJ2-1, with 8 positions matching TRBD2. Germline CDR1 and CDR2: SGHKS and YYEKEE (reference sequence). The CDR3 length is 16 residues. The J segment lost 0 bases and the V segment lost 4 bases, leaving 6 bases of the junction unmatched. In DNA form, the CDR3 reads TGTGCCAGCAGCGGAGGGACTAGTTTCTCCTACAATGAGCAGTTCTTC. Amino acids: CASSGGTSFSYNEQFF.

The chain is built from TRBV27 and TRBJ2-1; the D is unclear. CDR3 length: 13 residues. CDR1 and CDR2 from the germline V gene are MNHEY and SMNVEV (reference sequence). The V end was cut by 6 bases, the J end by 9 bases, with 15 bases between. This CDR3 is CASSWAENIEQFF. CDR3 in DNA: TGTGCCAGCAGCTGGGCAGAGAATATTGAGCAGTTCTTC.

The chain couples TRBV7-2 to TRBJ2-5; D is unresolved. This CDR3 spans 14 amino acids. Germline V gives CDR1 SGHTA, CDR2 FQGNSA. Trimming took off 2 bases at V and 4 bases at J, with 11 bases between the two ends. The CDR3 loop is CASSLSSGTETQYF. As DNA, the CDR3 is TGTGCCAGCAGCTTATCATCGGGTACAGAGACCCAGTACTTC.

The rearrangement links TRBV19 to TRBJ2-1; D is perhaps TRBD2 (6 bases). The germline V and J ends were trimmed by 7 bases and 7 bases, with 23 bases remaining between them. The germline gives CDR1 LNHDA, CDR2 SQIVND (reference sequence). This CDR3 comprises 16 residues. The CDR3 spells CASMEGRTTGGNEQFF. CDR3 DNA: TGTGCCAGTATGGAGGGCCGAACAACCGGGGGTAATGAGCAGTTCTTC.

This rearrangement joins TRBV6-5 to TRBJ2-7, with TRBD1 matching over 10 bases. The V and J ends lost 2 bases and 3 bases, in that order; junction bases with no gene match: 4. The length of the CDR3 is 15 residues. Germline V gives CDR1 MNHEY, CDR2 SVGAGI. In nucleotides, the CDR3 is TGTGCCAGCAGTTACGGGACAGGGGATTACTACGAGCAGTACTTC. This sequence encodes CASSYGTGDYYEQYF.

V gene TRBV28 combines with J gene TRBJ2-7; a possible D gene is TRBD2 (6 bases). The CDR3 is 14 residues long. CDR1 and CDR2 (germline): MDHEN, SYDVKM. Trimming took off 9 bases at V and 3 bases at J, with 18 bases between the two ends. The CDR3 loop is CASGVLREVYEQYF. The CDR3 DNA reads as TGTGCCAGTGGGGTTTTGCGGGAAGTCTACGAGCAGTACTTC.

The V and J genes are TRBV7-3 and TRBJ2-5; 10 bases match TRBD2. This CDR3 region has 18 residues. Trimming removed 0 bases from V and 4 bases from J; junction bases left unmatched: 11. Per the germline V gene, CDR1 is SGHTA and CDR2 is FQGTGA. The CDR3 reads CASSLTASGGRGRETQYF. The CDR3 region has the DNA TGTGCCAGCAGCTTAACGGCTAGCGGGGGCCGGGGTCGAGAGACCCAGTACTTC.

The chain has TRBV5-1 and TRBJ2-7; 8 positions match TRBD1. V dropped 4 bases and J dropped 7; count of bases not matched to a gene: 13. Germline V gene sequence: CDR1 SGHRS, CDR2 YFSETQ. CDR3 length: 15 residues. This CDR3 reads CASSPAQGALWEQYF. Here the CDR3 DNA reads TGCGCCAGCAGCCCGGCCCAGGGGGCGCTTTGGGAGCAGTACTTC.

The chain has TRBV29-1 and TRBJ1-1, with 8 nucleotides matching TRBD1. CDR1 is SQVTM and CDR2 is ANQGSEA in the germline V gene. This CDR3 region has 13 residues. V shed 8 bases, J shed 1 base, and the junction held 6 bases outside the gene matches. CDR3 sequence: CSTQGAPNTEAFF. The CDR3 nucleotides read TGCAGCACCCAGGGGGCCCCGAACACTGAAGCTTTCTTT. The complete variable domain, with remaining parts taken from reference TRBV29-1 and TRBJ1-1, reads SAVISQKPSRDICQRGTSLTIQCQVDSQVTMMFWYRQQPGQSLTLIATANQGSEATYESGFVIDKFPISRPNLTFSTLTVSNMSPEDSSIYLCSTQGAPNTEAFFGQGTRLTVV.

The chain uses TRBV7-9 and TRBJ1-1, with D tentatively TRBD1 (6 bases). Trimming removed 6 bases at V and 7 bases at J, with 21 bases between. Germline-derived CDR1 and CDR2 are SEHNR and FQNEAQ (reference sequence). The CDR3 has 15 residues. The CDR3 reads CASSLRAGARGEAFF. The CDR3 DNA reads TGTGCCAGCAGTCTGAGGGCAGGGGCTAGGGGTGAAGCTTTCTTT. Full variable domain (outside the CDR3, taken from reference TRBV7-9 and TRBJ1-1): DTGVSQNPRHKITKRGQNVTFRCDPISEHNRLYWYRQTLGQGPEFLTYFQNEAQLEKSRLLSDRFSAERPKGSFSTLEIQRTEQGDSAMYLCASSLRAGARGEAFFGQGTRLTVV.

Only a few counts were recorded for this clone. The chain has TRBV5-1 and TRBJ2-2; possibly TRBD2 for D (6 bases). Between the trimmed V and J ends, which lost 1 base and 3 bases, there was a span of 13 bases. CDR1 is SGHRS, CDR2 YFSETQ, per germline. CDR3 length: 16 residues. Here the CDR3 reads CASSLMRGTDTGELFF. The CDR3 DNA sequence: TGCGCCAGCAGCTTGATGCGGGGTACGGACACCGGGGAGCTGTTTTTT.

The chain has TRBV5-5 and TRBJ2-5; D perhaps matches TRBD2 (6 bases). CDR1 is SGHKS and CDR2 is YYEKEE in the germline V gene (reference sequence). This CDR3 contains 15 residues. Trimming shortened V by 3 bases and J by 1 base, and 13 bases separated the two germline ends. CDR3 residues: CASSWGVGTQETQYF. The CDR3 nucleotides read TGTGCCAGCAGCTGGGGGGTTGGGACCCAAGAGACCCAGTACTTC. The whole variable domain, remainder taken from reference TRBV5-5 and TRBJ2-5, is DAGVTQSPTHLIKTRGQQVTLRCSPISGHKSVSWYQQVLGQGPQFIFQYYEKEERGRGNFPDRFSARQFPNYSSELNVNALLLGDSALYLCASSWGVGTQETQYFGPGTRLLVL.

The V gene is TRBV4-2, the J gene TRBJ2-7, with 9 bases matching TRBD2. The CDR3 covers 15 residues. CDR1 and CDR2 (germline): LGHNA, YNFKEQ. V lost 0 bases, J lost 9 bases, and 9 bases stayed unmatched. The CDR3 here is CASSQEGGLALGQYF. CDR3 bases: TGTGCCAGCAGCCAAGAAGGAGGACTAGCGCTAGGGCAGTACTTC.

The CDR3 spells CASSLLYGYTF. CDR3 in DNA: TGTGCCAGCAGTCTTCTCTATGGCTACACCTTC. This rearrangement joins TRBV6-2 or TRBV6-3 to TRBJ1-2, with D unresolved. Germline lookup yields CDR1 MNHEY and CDR2 SVGEGT. The CDR3 totals 11 residues. Trimming stripped 5 bases from V and 4 bases from J, with 5 bases between.